The entry below describes one TCR beta chain. Participant-reported clinical history was the basis for cohort assignment. This table comes from immunoSEQ multiplex PCR, and its TCRdb copy is limited to in-frame clones, with some not included. The data show around 450,000 clones, about 90% seen once. This record belongs to a study of blood T cell repertoires in COVID-19. Study in general: Acute-phase and convalescent COVID-19 samples originated in the United States, Italy and Spain.

The germline gives CDR1 SGHNT, CDR2 YYREEE (reference sequence). This CDR3 contains 16 residues. V trimming: 0 bases; J trimming: 6 bases; junction bases outside the gene matches: 6. The chain combines TRBV5-4 with TRBJ1-6, with 7 bases aligning to TRBD1. Sequences were obtained from PBMCs or T cells enriched from blood (not recorded which). This receptor was obtained from a young woman who had recovered from COVID-19. In nucleotides, the CDR3 is TGTGCCAGCAGCTTGGGCCAGGGGGTCCCTAATTCACCCCTCCACTTT. Encoded protein: CASSLGQGVPNSPLHF. Supplemented by reference TRBV5-4 and TRBJ1-6, the full variable domain reads ETGVTQSPTHLIKTRGQQVTLRCSSQSGHNTVSWYQQALGQGPQFIFQYYREEENGRGNFPPRFSGLQFPNYSSELNVNALELDDSALYLCASSLGQGVPNSPLHFGNGTRLTVT.